The 20 T cell receptor beta chains below were found in one sample sequenced in a study of identical twins. Using its own MiXCR run on the 5' RACE reads, TCRdb lists one record per CDR3 protein. The sample yields around 480,000 distinct CDR3 sequences, more than 13% seen once. The same sample was also used in a study of yellow fever vaccine responses in identical twins.

The sequencing input was CD4+ T cells sorted from blood. Receptors were obtained from a woman aged 18 to 35 in good health.

This clonotype appeared a few times. The chain uses TRBV4-2 and TRBJ2-7; tentative D call: TRBD2 (6 bases). Trimming left V 3 bases short and J 3 bases short, with 9 bases between. There are 13 residues in the CDR3. Germline CDR1 and CDR2: LGHNA and YNFKEQ. The CDR3 region is CASSQGLHYEQYF. CDR3 sequence (DNA): TGTGCCAGCAGCCAGGGACTGCACTACGAGCAGTACTTC.

The rearrangement joins TRBV7-9 to TRBJ2-5; D is perhaps TRBD2 (5 bases). The CDR3 runs 14 residues. Germline CDR1 is SEHNR and CDR2 is FQNEAQ (reference sequence). V was cut by 5 bases and J by 5 bases, with 15 bases left in between. CDR3 residues: CASSPGPTGETQYF. The CDR3 nucleotides read TGTGCCAGCAGCCCTGGCCCGACGGGGGAGACCCAGTACTTC.

V usage is TRBV20-1 and J usage is TRBJ2-1; perhaps TRBD2 as D (7 bases). CDR3 size: 16 residues. Germline loops: CDR1 DFQATT, CDR2 SNEGSKA (reference sequence). Trimming took 3 bases from V and 1 from J, leaving 16 bases between them. The DNA of the CDR3 is TGCAGTGCTAGGGCCCTGGGGGGGCCGTCCTACAATGAGCAGTTCTTC. It codes for CSARALGGPSYNEQFF.

This clonotype has more than one count but fewer than ten. The V gene is TRBV7-8, the J gene TRBJ2-3; weak D call: TRBD2 (7 bases). Trimming removed 4 bases at V and 2 bases at J, with 13 bases between. CDR1 SGHVS and CDR2 FQNEAQ come from the germline V gene. This CDR3 has 15 amino acids. The CDR3 reads CASSSDGGHTDTQYF. CDR3 nucleotides: TGTGCCAGCAGCTCCGACGGGGGGCACACAGATACGCAGTATTTT.

This clonotype appeared many times. This sequence joins TRBV4-3 and TRBJ2-7, with 11 bases identical to TRBD1. The CDR3 covers 15 residues. V shed 1 base and J 5 bases; nucleotides not matched to a gene: 4. Germline loops: CDR1 LGHNA, CDR2 YSLEER. The CDR3 DNA reads as TGCGCCAGCAGCCAAGGGACAGGGGGCAACAACGAGCAGTACTTC. Protein sequence: CASSQGTGGNNEQYF.

This clonotype has more than one count but fewer than ten. The chain links TRBV20-1 to TRBJ2-3; TRBD2 matches at 9 bases. From germline, CDR1 is DFQATT and CDR2 SNEGSKA (reference sequence). The CDR3 loop spans 16 amino acids. Germline trimming cut 4 bases from V and 4 bases from J; bases unmatched to any gene: 12. The CDR3 protein is CSATPHSSGRPDTQYF. The CDR3, as DNA: TGCAGTGCTACCCCCCATTCGAGCGGGAGGCCAGATACGCAGTATTTT.

This clonotype came up a few times. The chain employs TRBV7-9 and TRBJ2-2; D remains ambiguous. V dropped 3 bases and J dropped 2 bases, with 7 bases sitting between them. Germline CDR1 is SEHNR and CDR2 is FQNEAQ (reference sequence). This CDR3 region has 14 residues. The CDR3 spells CASSFPTNTGELFF. The CDR3 DNA reads as TGTGCCAGCAGCTTTCCGACAAACACCGGGGAGCTGTTTTTT. The full variable domain, rest sourced from reference TRBV7-9 and TRBJ2-2, is DTGVSQNPRHKITKRGQNVTFRCDPISEHNRLYWYRQTLGQGPEFLTYFQNEAQLEKSRLLSDRFSAERPKGSFSTLEIQRTEQGDSAMYLCASSFPTNTGELFFGEGSRLTVL.

The chain uses TRBV29-1 and TRBJ2-7, with 10 bases identical to TRBD2. V gave up 6 bases and J gave up 2 bases; unmatched junction bases: 7. CDR1 SQVTM and CDR2 ANQGSEA come from the germline V gene. CDR3 length: 14 amino acids. The CDR3 spells CSVALAGVPYEQYF. CDR3 DNA: TGCAGCGTAGCCCTAGCGGGAGTCCCCTACGAGCAGTACTTC.

The chain combines TRBV9 with TRBJ2-7; 8 nucleotides agree with TRBD2. The germline CDR1 and CDR2 sequences are SGDLS and YYNGEE. With 0 bases clipped from V and 2 bases from J, the junction kept 7 bases outside the gene matches. The CDR3 length is 16 residues. CDR3 coding DNA: TGTGCCAGCAGCGTAGTGGTGGGACTAGAAACCTACGAGCAGTACTTC. Translation: CASSVVVGLETYEQYF. Supplemented by reference TRBV9 and TRBJ2-7, the full variable domain reads DSGVTQTPKHLITATGQRVTLRCSPRSGDLSVYWYQQSLDQGLQFLIQYYNGEERAKGNILERFSAQQFPDLHSELNLSSLELGDSALYFCASSVVVGLETYEQYFGPGTRLTVT.

The chain combines TRBV9 with TRBJ2-7; TRBD2 aligns across 8 bases. The germline CDR1 and CDR2 sequences are SGDLS and YYNGEE. This CDR3 region has 15 residues. V shed 4 bases and J 3 bases; nucleotides not matched to a gene: 9. CDR3 in DNA: TGTGCCAGCAGCCCAATTGCGGGGGGTCTCTACGAGCAGTACTTC. This encodes CASSPIAGGLYEQYF.

Only a few counts were recorded for this clonotype. The rearrangement uses TRBV10-3 and TRBJ2-1; 13 nucleotides match TRBD2. The CDR3 spans 19 residues. In germline, CDR1 is ENHRY, CDR2 SYGVKD. Losses at the gene ends were 4 bases for V and 0 bases for J; bases not matched to a gene: 9. The CDR3 DNA reads as TGTGCCATCAGTGCGGCCGGGACTAGCGGGACCAGCTCCTACAATGAGCAGTTCTTC. Protein product: CAISAAGTSGTSSYNEQFF.

This clonotype was seen at least ten times. This chain connects TRBV21-1 to TRBJ2-1. TRBV21-1 is tagged as a pseudogene. The CDR3 runs 14 residues. The CDR3 sequence is CASTSQSSYNEQFF. The CDR3 region has the DNA TGTGCCAGCACGAGCCAGAGCTCCTACAATGAGCAGTTCTTC.

This clonotype turned up a few times. The chain joins TRBV9 to TRBJ2-2; the D gene is possibly TRBD1 (5 bases). This CDR3 spans 17 amino acids. Trimming left V 0 bases short and J 4 bases short, with 16 bases between. Germline V CDR1 and CDR2: SGDLS, YYNGEE. This CDR3 is CASSVVRQGGVTGELFF. In DNA form, the CDR3 reads TGTGCCAGCAGCGTAGTGCGGCAGGGTGGGGTCACCGGGGAGCTGTTTTTT.

The chain links TRBV7-8 to TRBJ2-7; no clear D. The CDR3 is 13 amino acids. V shed 3 bases and J shed 0 bases, with 6 bases lying between them. CDR1 SGHVS and CDR2 FQNEAQ come from the germline V gene. In DNA, the CDR3 is TGTGCCAGCAGCTTGGCCAACTCCTACGAGCAGTACTTC. Translated, it gives CASSLANSYEQYF.

V usage is TRBV12-3 or TRBV12-4 and J usage is TRBJ2-5; 10 nucleotides agree with TRBD2. CDR3 length: 15 amino acids. With V trimmed by 2 bases and J by 3 bases, 3 bases remained unmatched. CDR3 sequence: CASSLIGLAEETQYF. In DNA form, the CDR3 reads TGTGCCAGCAGTTTAATAGGACTAGCGGAAGAGACCCAGTACTTC.

This sequence joins TRBV28 and TRBJ2-7, with 9 bases that match TRBD2. The germline V gene encodes CDR1 MDHEN and CDR2 SYDVKM. The J segment lost 7 bases and the V segment lost 4 bases, leaving 14 bases of the junction unmatched. The CDR3 is 16 residues long. The CDR3 DNA follows: TGTGCCAGCAGTTCCCCCCCGAGCGGGGGGAGAAGTGAGCAGTACTTC. Its translation: CASSSPPSGGRSEQYF.

J is TRBJ2-5 and V is TRBV12-3 or TRBV12-4; 14 bases map to TRBD2. V was pared by 6 bases and J by 4 bases, with 7 bases of the junction left unmatched. This CDR3 is built from 16 residues. The CDR3 region is CASSLGGLAGGETQYF. The CDR3 bases are TGTGCCAGCAGCCTCGGTGGACTAGCGGGAGGAGAGACCCAGTACTTC.

This clonotype was observed a few times. The chain is built from TRBV9 and TRBJ2-1, with TRBD2 matching 10 bases. CDR3 length equals 18 residues. Trimming at V came to 6 bases and at J to 2 bases, leaving 14 bases not matched to a gene. Germline V gives CDR1 SGDLS, CDR2 YYNGEE. CDR3 residues: CASNRRGGLAGAYNEQFF. For the CDR3, the DNA is TGTGCCAGCAACCGTAGAGGGGGGCTAGCGGGAGCCTACAATGAGCAGTTCTTC.

This clonotype was detected many times. CDR3 residues: CASRERLAGEETQYF. The DNA of the CDR3 is TGTGCCAGCAGGGAAAGACTAGCGGGAGAAGAGACCCAGTACTTC. The rearrangement links TRBV12-3 or TRBV12-4 to TRBJ2-5; 12 bases map to TRBD2. Trimming cost V 6 bases and J 3 bases; bases outside gene matches: 5. The CDR3 is 15 residues long.

This clonotype has a handful of counts. V usage is TRBV10-3 and J usage is TRBJ2-7; D may match TRBD1 or TRBD2 (5 bases each). The ends were cut back, 5 bases at V and 7 bases at J, with 21 bases in the middle. CDR3 length: 15 amino acids. Germline V gives CDR1 ENHRY, CDR2 SYGVKD. The DNA for the CDR3 is TGTGCCATCAGTCCAGGGAGATCGACCCCGGGGGAGCAGTACTTC. This encodes CAISPGRSTPGEQYF.